The 17 T cell receptor beta chains below all came from one sample that was sequenced in a study of molecular identifiers for immune sequencing clone quantification. One entry per CDR3 protein results from TCRdb running MiXCR on the PCR reads. This table holds 550,000 to 750,000 distinct CDR3 sequences, about 20% found once. Sequencing was performed on naive CD8+ T cells from blood, with Jurkat cell RNA spiked in. Subset meaning: FACS-sorted CD8+CD4-CCR7+CD45RA+ naive T cells. The receptors stem from a human donor in good health. Some libraries in this study had Jurkat cell RNA spiked in.

A remark on this clonotype: Just one base apart from a much larger clone, this may be a read error. This sequence joins TRBV19 and TRBJ1-5, with TRBD1 as a possible D gene (5 bases). In germline, CDR1 is LNHDA, CDR2 SQIVND (reference sequence). The CDR3 spans 14 residues. The CDR3 sequence: CASRRGLSSQPQHF. The CDR3 nucleotides are TGTGCCAGCAGAAGGGGTTTAAGCAGTCAGCCCCAGCATTTT. Variable domain in full (rest from reference TRBV19 and TRBJ1-5): DGGITQSPKYLFRKEGQNVTLSCEQNLNHDAMYWYRQDPGQGLRLIYYSQIVNDFQKGDIAEGYSVSREKKESFPLTVTSAQKNPTAFYLCASRRGLSSQPQHFGDGTRLSIL.

This clonotype was observed many times. The CDR3: CASNGGREQYF. In DNA form, the CDR3 reads TGTGCCAGCAACGGGGGGCGGGAGCAGTACTTC. The V call is TRBV6-5, the J call TRBJ2-7, with a possible D match to TRBD2 (7 bases). There are 11 residues in the CDR3. CDR1 is MNHEY, CDR2 SVGAGI, per germline. Trimming took off 7 bases at V and 7 bases at J, with 11 bases between the two ends.

Comments on this clonotype: Germline and junction disagree at one end, which may indicate a read error. This chain uses TRBV27 with TRBJ2-7; tentatively, D is TRBD1 or TRBD2 (5 bases each). Germline CDR1 MNHEY, CDR2 SMNVEV (reference sequence). The CDR3 contains 14 residues. As DNA, the CDR3 is TGTGTCAGCAGCCCAGGGAGTTTAGGTTACGAGCAGTACTTC. Its protein is CVSSPGSLGYEQYF.

About this clonotype: Sequence at one end of the junction differs from germline and may be a read error. The chain combines TRBV13 with TRBJ1-3; the match to TRBD1 covers 8 bases. This CDR3 is built from 15 residues. CDR1 is PRHDT, CDR2 FYEKMQ, per germline (reference sequence). The CDR3 here is CASSLDRDAGNTTYF. In nucleotides, the CDR3 is TGTGCCAGCAGCTTGGACAGGGATGCTGGAAACACCACATATTTT.

Ten or more counts support this clonotype. The V gene is TRBV5-6, the J gene TRBJ2-3; maybe TRBD2 (7 bases). The CDR3 loop spans 15 amino acids. Germline V CDR1 and CDR2: SGHDT, YYEEEE. V gave up 4 bases and J gave up 2 bases, with 14 bases separating them. CDR3: CASSGGGAVTDTQYF. The CDR3 DNA reads as TGTGCCAGCAGCGGAGGGGGGGCCGTCACAGATACGCAGTATTTT.

Concerning this clonotype itself: A read error may explain this, as a much larger clone is one base away. The chain employs TRBV27 and TRBJ1-5; TRBD1 is a possible D gene (6 bases). This CDR3 comprises 14 residues. CDR1 and CDR2 (germline): MNHEY, SMNVEV (reference sequence). CDR3 region: CASRAGVRNQLQHF. For the CDR3, the DNA is TGTGCCAGCAGGGCAGGGGTGAGGAATCAGCTCCAGCATTTT.

This clonotype was found many times. The chain links TRBV5-5 to TRBJ1-5; D uncertain. Trimming removed 1 base at V and 6 bases at J, with 8 bases between. Per the germline V gene, CDR1 is SGHKS and CDR2 is YYEKEE (reference sequence). The CDR3 consists of 13 residues. CDR3 DNA sequence: TGTGCCAGCAGCTTGCAACCCCCTCAGCCCCAGCATTTT. Translation: CASSLQPPQPQHF. The whole variable domain, filled in from reference TRBV5-5 and TRBJ1-5, reads DAGVTQSPTHLIKTRGQQVTLRCSPISGHKSVSWYQQVLGQGPQFIFQYYEKEERGRGNFPDRFSARQFPNYSSELNVNALLLGDSALYLCASSLQPPQPQHFGDGTRLSIL.

The chain joins TRBV27 to TRBJ1-2; D remains ambiguous. Trimming took 3 bases from V and 5 from J, leaving 4 bases between them. Germline V gene sequence: CDR1 MNHEY, CDR2 SMNVEV (reference sequence). The length of the CDR3 is 11 residues. DNA for the CDR3: TGTGCCAGCAGTTTGCCATATGGCTACACCTTC. The encoded protein is CASSLPYGYTF.

This clonotype was picked up many times. V and J are TRBV9 and TRBJ2-7; TRBD2 is a possible D gene (6 bases). This CDR3 spans 15 amino acids. Per the germline V gene, CDR1 is SGDLS and CDR2 is YYNGEE. V was pared by 7 bases and J by 0 bases, with 17 bases between. As DNA, the CDR3 is TGTGCCAGCGCCAGAGAAGGCGGGGTCTCCTACGAGCAGTACTTC. It translates to CASAREGGVSYEQYF.

The chain joins TRBV6-2 or TRBV6-3 to TRBJ2-1, with 8 bases identical to TRBD2. This CDR3 spans 17 amino acids. The V gene's germline CDR1 is MNHEY and CDR2 SVGEGT. The V segment lost 5 bases and the J segment 1 base; nucleotides outside the gene matches: 10. The CDR3 nucleotides are TGTGCCAGCAGTACCCCCGGGGGGGGGGGGTCCTACAATGAGCAGTTCTTC. Amino acids: CASSTPGGGGSYNEQFF.

This clonotype was observed many times. The V gene is TRBV4-1, the J gene TRBJ1-1; no clear D gene. The V and J ends lost 3 bases and 3 bases respectively, with 8 bases between them. The CDR3 loop spans 13 amino acids. From germline, CDR1 is MGHRA and CDR2 YSYEKL. In nucleotides, the CDR3 is TGCGCCAGCAGCCAGCCCCAAGACACTGAAGCTTTCTTT. This translates into CASSQPQDTEAFF.

This clonotype was observed at least ten times. The chain joins TRBV6-5 to TRBJ2-3, with 8 bases lining up with TRBD2. This CDR3 contains 18 residues. Germline lookup yields CDR1 MNHEY and CDR2 SVGAGI. With 3 bases clipped from V and 2 bases from J, the junction kept 13 bases outside the gene matches. CDR3 in DNA: TGTGCCAGCAGTTATCTCCCCGGTACTAGCGGATACACAGATACGCAGTATTTT. This sequence encodes CASSYLPGTSGYTDTQYF.

Many counts were recorded for this clonotype. This CDR3 reads CSARDHRDGEYTEAFF. The CDR3 coding sequence is TGCAGTGCTAGAGATCACCGTGACGGGGAATACACTGAAGCTTTCTTT. V usage is TRBV20-1 and J usage is TRBJ1-1, with D uncertain. Germline V gene sequence: CDR1 DFQATT, CDR2 SNEGSKA (reference sequence). V lost 0 bases and J 3 bases, leaving 17 bases between the germline ends. The CDR3 spans 16 residues.

In this sample, this clonotype turned up many times. The chain recombines TRBV30 with TRBJ2-1, with 7 bases lining up with TRBD2. Looked up from germline, CDR1 is GTSNPN and CDR2 is SVGIG (reference sequence). V shed 3 bases, J shed 15 bases, and the junction held 11 bases outside the gene matches. CDR3 size: 12 residues. CDR3 nucleotide sequence: TGTGCCTGGAGCCAACCTCAGCGGGATATGTTCTTC. This translates into CAWSQPQRDMFF.

This clonotype has ten or more counts. The V gene is TRBV2, the J gene TRBJ1-1, with D maybe TRBD1 (5 bases). V was pared by 0 bases and J by 6 bases, with 11 bases between. From germline, CDR1 is SNHLY and CDR2 FYNNEI. CDR3 size: 14 residues. CDR3 bases: TGTGCCAGCAGTGAAGCGCTGGGGGAACCTGAAGCTTTCTTT. Residues: CASSEALGEPEAFF. Variable domain in full (rest from reference TRBV2 and TRBJ1-1): EPEVTQTPSHQVTQMGQEVILRCVPISNHLYFYWYRQILGQKVEFLVSFYNNEISEKSEIFDDQFSVERPDGSNFTLKIRSTKLEDSAMYFCASSEALGEPEAFFGQGTRLTVV.

This clonotype was seen many times. V and J are TRBV27 and TRBJ1-5; 8 nucleotides agree with TRBD1. CDR1 and CDR2 (germline): MNHEY, SMNVEV (reference sequence). This CDR3 has 15 residues. V lost 6 bases and J lost 2; bases outside the gene matches: 6. CDR3 bases: TGTGCCAGCAGGCTAGGACAGGGAGGCAATCAGCCCCAGCATTTT. This codes for CASRLGQGGNQPQHF.

V usage is TRBV5-6 and J usage is TRBJ2-5; TRBD2 matches at 10 bases. The trim removed 9 bases at V and 5 bases at J, leaving 10 bases unmatched. There are 14 residues in the CDR3. Germline V lookup: CDR1 SGHDT, CDR2 YYEEEE. CDR3 residues: CATGAGGPSETQYF. The CDR3 region has the DNA TGTGCCACCGGAGCGGGAGGGCCATCGGAGACCCAGTACTTC. Combining the CDR3 with reference TRBV5-6 and TRBJ2-5 gives the whole variable domain DAGVTQSPTHLIKTRGQQVTLRCSPKSGHDTVSWYQQALGQGPQFIFQYYEEEERQRGNFPDRFSGHQFPNYSSELNVNALLLGDSALYLCATGAGGPSETQYFGPGTRLLVL.